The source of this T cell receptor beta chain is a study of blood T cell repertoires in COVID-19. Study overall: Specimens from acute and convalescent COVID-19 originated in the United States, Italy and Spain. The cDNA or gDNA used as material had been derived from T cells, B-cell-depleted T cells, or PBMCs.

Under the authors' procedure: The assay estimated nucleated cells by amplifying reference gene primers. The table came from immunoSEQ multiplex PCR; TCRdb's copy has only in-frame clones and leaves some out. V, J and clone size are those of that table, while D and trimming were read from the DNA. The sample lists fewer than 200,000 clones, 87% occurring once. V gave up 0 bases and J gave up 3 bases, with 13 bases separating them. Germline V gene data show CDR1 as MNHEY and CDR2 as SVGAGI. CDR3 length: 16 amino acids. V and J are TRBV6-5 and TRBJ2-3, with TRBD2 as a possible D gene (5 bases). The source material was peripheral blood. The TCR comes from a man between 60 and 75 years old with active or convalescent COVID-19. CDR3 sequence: CASSYSRGSGTDTQYF. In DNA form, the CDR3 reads TGTGCCAGCAGTTACTCTCGAGGATCGGGGACAGATACGCAGTATTTT.